The 5 T cell receptor beta chains in this list originate from one sample, sequenced in a study of resident and recirculating memory T cells in vitiligo. The protocol was immunoSEQ multiplex PCR, while the TCRdb copy is restricted to in-frame clones and leaves out a portion. Among tens of thousands of clones listed, around 92% were seen once. The specimen sequenced was blood. These receptor sequences come from a male donor with vitiligo.

As DNA, the CDR3 is TGTGCCAGCGGACTAGGACAGCATTACGAGCAGTACTTC. Protein: CASGLGQHYEQYF. The rearrangement links TRBV18 to TRBJ2-7, with D possibly being TRBD2 (7 bases). Germline lookup yields CDR1 KGHSH and CDR2 LQKENI. The CDR3 runs to 13 residues. Trimming left V 8 bases short and J 4 bases short, with 15 bases between. Supplemented by reference TRBV18 and TRBJ2-7, the full variable domain reads NAGVMQNPRHLVRRRGQEARLRCSPMKGHSHVYWYRQLPEEGLKFMVYLQKENIIDESGMPKERFSAEFPKEGPSILRIQQVVRGDSAAYFCASGLGQHYEQYFGPGTRLTVT.

This chain connects TRBV30 to TRBJ1-5; D uncertain. This CDR3 comprises 13 residues. From germline, CDR1 is GTSNPN and CDR2 SVGIG (reference sequence). Trimming left V 4 bases short and J 0 bases short, with 7 bases between. The CDR3 loop is CAWTLNSNQPQHF. The CDR3 nucleotides are TGTGCCTGGACCCTTAATAGCAATCAGCCCCAGCATTTT.

This chain uses TRBV9 with TRBJ2-3; 9 positions match TRBD2. Germline V CDR1 and CDR2: SGDLS, YYNGEE. This CDR3 spans 16 amino acids. V shed 4 bases and J 2 bases; nucleotides not matched to a gene: 8. The CDR3 region is CASSNPGTSHTDTQYF. DNA for the CDR3: TGTGCCAGCAGCAACCCCGGGACTAGCCACACAGATACGCAGTATTTT. The full variable domain, its missing parts supplied by reference TRBV9 and TRBJ2-3, is DSGVTQTPKHLITATGQRVTLRCSPRSGDLSVYWYQQSLDQGLQFLIQYYNGEERAKGNILERFSAQQFPDLHSELNLSSLELGDSALYFCASSNPGTSHTDTQYFGPGTRLTVL.

The chain links TRBV28 to TRBJ1-2, with 9 positions matching TRBD1. Germline loops: CDR1 MDHEN, CDR2 SYDVKM. With V trimmed by 1 base and J by 4 bases, 1 base remained unmatched. This CDR3 is 14 amino acids long. The CDR3 DNA sequence: TGTGCCAGCAGTTTATTGACAGGGGGCTATGGCTACACCTTC. Residues: CASSLLTGGYGYTF.

This CDR3 reads CASSLIHVDGVVVPFYEQYF. The CDR3 nucleotides read TGTGCCAGTAGTCTCATCCATGTGGACGGGGTTGTGGTACCGTTCTACGAGCAGTACTTC. V usage is TRBV19 and J usage is TRBJ2-7; weak D call: TRBD2 (5 bases). V gave up 5 bases and J gave up 3 bases, with 32 bases separating them. Germline lookup yields CDR1 LNHDA and CDR2 SQIVND (reference sequence). CDR3 length: 20 amino acids.